One sample yielded the 18 T cell receptor beta chains listed below, sequenced in a study of PD-L1 blockade in urothelial cancer. The time point is: pretreatment peripheral blood. Profiling relied on immunoSEQ multiplex PCR, and the TCRdb table lists in-frame clones only, not all of them. The sample has about 79,000 clones, around 88% seen once. The sample was PBMCs, taken around atezolizumab (anti-PD-L1) treatment. These receptors all come from a man aged 55 to 70 with urothelial cancer.

The CDR3 DNA reads as TGTGCCTGGAGTGCCCTCGGGACAGCGAACACTGAAGCTTTCTTT. It is translated as CAWSALGTANTEAFF. This chain uses TRBV30 with TRBJ1-1, with TRBD1 matching 7 bases. The CDR3 is 15 residues long. The germline V gene has CDR1 GTSNPN and CDR2 SVGIG (reference sequence). V shed 1 base, J shed 1 base, and the junction held 6 bases outside the gene matches.

The chain combines TRBV19 with TRBJ1-5; D is possibly TRBD1 (5 bases). The CDR3 is made up of 13 amino acids. The V gene's germline CDR1 is LNHDA and CDR2 SQIVND (reference sequence). V gave up 5 bases and J gave up 4 bases, with 9 bases separating them. CDR3 in amino acids: CASSGDWNQPQHF. The CDR3 nucleotides read TGTGCCAGTAGTGGGGACTGGAATCAGCCCCAGCATTTT.

This chain uses TRBV6-6 with TRBJ2-7, with a tentative D call TRBD2 (6 bases). Trimming stripped 8 bases from V and 4 bases from J, with 12 bases between. The CDR3 totals 12 residues. The germline gives CDR1 MNHNY, CDR2 SVGAGI (reference sequence). CDR3 in amino acids: CASRDSSYEQYF. The DNA for the CDR3 is TGTGCCAGCCGGGACTCCTCGTACGAGCAGTACTTC.

V and J are TRBV27 and TRBJ1-5; 9 nucleotides align to TRBD1. Germline-derived CDR1 and CDR2 are MNHEY and SMNVEV (reference sequence). This CDR3 comprises 16 residues. Losses at the gene ends were 8 bases for V and 6 bases for J; bases not matched to a gene: 14. The CDR3 spells CASHNEGTGSFQPQHF. Written as DNA, the CDR3 is TGTGCCAGCCATAATGAAGGGACAGGGAGTTTTCAGCCCCAGCATTTT.

The sample holds a few counts of this clone. The J gene is TRBJ2-5, the V gene TRBV4-3; maybe TRBD1 (5 bases). The CDR3 sequence is 15 residues long. Trimming shortened V by 2 bases and J by 3 bases, and 13 bases separated the two germline ends. The germline gives CDR1 LGHNA, CDR2 YSLEER. DNA for the CDR3: TGCGCCAGCAGCCAAAACGTCAGGGCCAAAGAGACCCAGTACTTC. This encodes CASSQNVRAKETQYF.

Written as DNA, the CDR3 is TGTGCCAGTAGTGTCAGAGGGCAGACTGAAGCTTTCTTT. This translates into CASSVRGQTEAFF. The chain joins TRBV19 to TRBJ1-1, with D unresolved. The CDR3 totals 13 residues. The V and J ends lost 5 bases and 5 bases respectively, with 12 bases between them. Per the germline V gene, CDR1 is LNHDA and CDR2 is SQIVND (reference sequence).

This chain joins TRBV6-1 and TRBJ1-2; D gene ambiguous. This CDR3 spans 13 amino acids. Germline CDR1 and CDR2: MNHNS and SASEGT. V lost 3 bases and J lost 2, with 7 bases in between. The CDR3 DNA sequence: TGTGCCAGCAGTGACCTGCAGAACTATGGCTACACCTTC. Amino acid sequence: CASSDLQNYGYTF.

V usage is TRBV6-1 and J usage is TRBJ1-2, with D tentatively TRBD1 (5 bases). The V gene lost 2 bases and the J gene lost 3 bases, with 10 bases spanning the gap. Looked up from germline, CDR1 is MNHNS and CDR2 is SASEGT. The CDR3 contains 14 residues. The CDR3 DNA sequence: TGTGCCAGCAGTGAACAGGGTGGTTACTATGGCTACACCTTC. Protein product: CASSEQGGYYGYTF.

The V gene is TRBV21-1, the J gene TRBJ2-5; the table names TRBD2, a call not compared with the DNA. TRBV21-1 is designated a pseudogene. The CDR3 contains 20 residues. In DNA, the CDR3 is TGTGCCAGCAGCCCCGAAATCCTGACTAGCGGTGGTTCCCCCCAAGAGACCCAGTACTTC. Its translation is CASSPEILTSGGSPQETQYF.

This chain links TRBV5-4 with TRBJ1-6, with a weak D call TRBD1 (6 bases). Germline CDR1 SGHNT, CDR2 YYREEE (reference sequence). CDR3 length: 18 residues. With 4 bases removed from V and 14 bases from J, the gap between germline ends came to 31 bases. This CDR3 reads CASSRGSPVGEGVAALHF. CDR3 sequence (DNA): TGTGCCAGCAGCCGCGGCTCTCCGGTGGGGGAGGGGGTAGCAGCCCTCCACTTT.

This chain joins TRBV18 and TRBJ1-3, with TRBD1 matching 9 bases. This CDR3 is 18 amino acids long. Looked up from germline, CDR1 is KGHSH and CDR2 is LQKENI. V lost 0 bases, J lost 2 bases, and 8 bases stayed unmatched. CDR3 nucleotides: TGTGCCAGCTCACCACCCCTGGGGGACAGGGAGGCTGGAAACACCATATATTTT. Its translation is CASSPPLGDREAGNTIYF.

The chain joins TRBV7-2 to TRBJ1-2; D is perhaps TRBD1 (6 bases). The CDR3 is made up of 14 amino acids. The V end lost 5 bases, the J end lost 0 bases, and 10 bases lay between the germline ends. Per the germline V gene, CDR1 is SGHTA and CDR2 is FQGNSA. The chain's CDR3 is CASSPAGANYGYTF. The CDR3 nucleotides are TGTGCCAGCAGCCCCGCAGGGGCTAACTATGGCTACACCTTC.

The chain is built from TRBV6-6 and TRBJ2-7; TRBD1 agrees at 8 bases. Per germline, CDR1 MNHNY and CDR2 SVGAGI (reference sequence). The CDR3 is 14 residues long. V gave up 6 bases and J gave up 0 bases; unmatched junction bases: 4. CDR3 in amino acids: CASRGTGYSYEQYF. In nucleotides, the CDR3 is TGTGCCAGCAGGGGGACAGGCTACTCCTACGAGCAGTACTTC.

A single count supports this clone. V and J are TRBV7-2 and TRBJ1-4, with 8 bases identical to TRBD1. The J segment lost 10 bases and the V segment lost 2 bases, leaving 9 bases of the junction unmatched. From germline, CDR1 is SGHTA and CDR2 FQGNSA. CDR3 length equals 15 residues. This CDR3 reads CASSLLGQGAGKLFF. The CDR3 DNA follows: TGTGCCAGCAGCTTATTGGGCCAGGGGGCAGGAAAACTGTTTTTT.

CDR3 bases: TGCGCCAGCAGACTCACAGGGGGCGTCGACACTGAAGCTTTCTTT. It encodes CASRLTGGVDTEAFF. V gene TRBV5-1 combines with J gene TRBJ1-1, with 9 bases fitting TRBD1. The germline CDR1 and CDR2 sequences are SGHRS and YFSETQ. V shed 5 bases and J 3 bases; nucleotides not matched to a gene: 8. The CDR3 has 15 amino acids.

The chain couples TRBV5-1 to TRBJ1-6, with D hard to call. The V end lost 5 bases, the J end lost 2 bases, and 11 bases lay between the germline ends. Germline values: CDR1 SGHRS, CDR2 YFSETQ. CDR3 size: 15 residues. DNA for the CDR3: TGCGCCAGCAGGATTGGGAGTGCCTATAATTCACCCCTCCACTTT. It is translated as CASRIGSAYNSPLHF.

This CDR3 is CASSSPTTGGRKSRNTEAFF. CDR3 nucleotide sequence: TGTGCCAGCAGTTCTCCTACGACAGGGGGCCGTAAATCAAGAAACACTGAAGCTTTCTTT. This chain joins TRBV27 and TRBJ1-1; TRBD1 aligns across 10 bases. Germline loops: CDR1 MNHEY, CDR2 SMNVEV (reference sequence). The CDR3 spans 20 residues. V lost 4 bases to trimming and J lost 2 bases; unmatched junction nucleotides: 19.

This chain connects TRBV27 to TRBJ2-7; D ambiguous. The CDR3 length is 13 residues. Germline CDR1 and CDR2: MNHEY and SMNVEV (reference sequence). The V end lost 2 bases, the J end lost 0 bases, and 5 bases lay between the germline ends. The DNA for the CDR3 is TGTGCCAGCAGTTTAGGGCCCTCCTACGAGCAGTACTTC. As protein: CASSLGPSYEQYF.